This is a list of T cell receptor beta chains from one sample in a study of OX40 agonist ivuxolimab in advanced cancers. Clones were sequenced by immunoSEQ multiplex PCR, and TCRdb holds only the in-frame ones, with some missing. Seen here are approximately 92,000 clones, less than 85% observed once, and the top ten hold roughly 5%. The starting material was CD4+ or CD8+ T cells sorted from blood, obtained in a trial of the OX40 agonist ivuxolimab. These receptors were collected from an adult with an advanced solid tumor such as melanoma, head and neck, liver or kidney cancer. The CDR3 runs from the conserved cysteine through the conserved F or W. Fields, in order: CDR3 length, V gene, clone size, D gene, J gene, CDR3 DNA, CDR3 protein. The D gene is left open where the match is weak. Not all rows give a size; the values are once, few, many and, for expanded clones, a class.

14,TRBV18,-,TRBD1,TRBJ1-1,TGTGCCAGCTCACCGACAGGGGGGGACACTGAAGCTTTCTTT,CASSPTGGDTEAFF
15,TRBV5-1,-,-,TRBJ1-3,TGCGCCAGCAGCTTGGACGGATCCTCTGGAAACACCATATATTTT,CASSLDGSSGNTIYF
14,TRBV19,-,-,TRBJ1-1,TGTGCCAGTAGTGTTACAGGGAGGGCGACTGAAGCTTTCTTT,CASSVTGRATEAFF
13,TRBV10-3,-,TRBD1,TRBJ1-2,TGTGCCATCAGTGCCGCAGGGGACAGAGGCTACACCTTC,CAISAAGDRGYTF
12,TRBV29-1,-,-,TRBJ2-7,TGCAGCGTTGAGTTGGGGCTCAACGAGCAGTACTTC,CSVELGLNEQYF
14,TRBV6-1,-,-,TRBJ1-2,TGTGCCAGCAGACAGGGCCCAGGACTTTATGGCTACACCTTC,CASRQGPGLYGYTF
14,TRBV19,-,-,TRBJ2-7,TGTGCCAGTAAGCCGGGGGCGGGCTCCTACGAGCAGTACTTC,CASKPGAGSYEQYF
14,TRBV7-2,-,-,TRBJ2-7,TGTGCCAGCAGCTTAAATCGTGGGGGCTACGAGCAGTACTTC,CASSLNRGGYEQYF
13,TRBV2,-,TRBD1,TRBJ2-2,TGTGCCAGCAGACAGGGGGCCTCCGGGGAGCTGTTTTTT,CASRQGASGELFF
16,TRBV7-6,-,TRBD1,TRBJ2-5,TGTGCCAGCAGCTTAGGTGGGGACAGCCGCCAAGAGACCCAGTACTTC,CASSLGGDSRQETQYF
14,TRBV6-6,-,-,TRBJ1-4,TGTGCCAGCAGTTACGACAGGTCTCATGAAAAACTGTTTTTT,CASSYDRSHEKLFF
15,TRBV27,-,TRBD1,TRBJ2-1,TGTGCCAGCAGTCTGGGACAGGGAGCAGGTGATGAGCAGTTCTTC,CASSLGQGAGDEQFF
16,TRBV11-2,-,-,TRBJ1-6,TGTGCCAGCAGCGCCCCACAGGGCCACCTTAATTCACCCCTCCACTTT,CASSAPQGHLNSPLHF
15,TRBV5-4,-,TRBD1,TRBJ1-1,TGTGCCAGCAGCTTGGAGGTAGGGACAGGGGCTGAAGCTTTCTTT,CASSLEVGTGAEAFF
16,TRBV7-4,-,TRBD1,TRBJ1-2,TGTGCCAGCAGCTTAGCGGTGGGACAGGGTAGGGATGGCTACACCTTC,CASSLAVGQGRDGYTF
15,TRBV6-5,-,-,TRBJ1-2,TGTGCCAGCAGATCCGGGAGACAGGACGTCTATGGCTACACCTTC,CASRSGRQDVYGYTF
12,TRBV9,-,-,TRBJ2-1,TGTGCCAGCAGCTTTCGAAACAATGAGCAGTTCTTC,CASSFRNNEQFF
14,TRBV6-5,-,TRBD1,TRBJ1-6,TGTGCCAGCAGGAGGGACAGGGGTAATTCACCCCTCCACTTT,CASRRDRGNSPLHF
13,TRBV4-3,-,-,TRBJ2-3,TGCGCCAGCAGCCAAGGACGGACAGATACGCAGTATTTT,CASSQGRTDTQYF
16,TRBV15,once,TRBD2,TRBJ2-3,TGTGCCACCAGCAGAGTGTTAGCGGGGTTGGCAGATACGCAGTATTTT,CATSRVLAGLADTQYF